These 10 T cell receptor beta chains share one sample of origin, sequenced in a study of identical twins. TCRdb reanalysed the 5' RACE reads using MiXCR and keeps one entry per CDR3 protein. The profile shows around 100,000 distinct CDR3 sequences, about 6% of them singletons. Sequencing was performed on memory T cells sorted from blood. Source of these receptors: a woman between 50 and 59 years old in good health.

This clonotype was detected only a few times. Here the CDR3 reads CASSESRTDTQYF. The CDR3 nucleotides read TGTGCCAGCAGTGAATCTAGGACAGATACGCAGTATTTT. This sequence joins TRBV2 and TRBJ2-3; D is unclear. Germline lookup yields CDR1 SNHLY and CDR2 FYNNEI. Trimming took 2 bases from V and 3 from J, leaving 6 bases between them. The CDR3 runs to 13 residues.

This clonotype was recorded many times. The rearrangement links TRBV2 to TRBJ2-7; weak D call: TRBD1 (5 bases). Germline V gene data show CDR1 as SNHLY and CDR2 as FYNNEI. The CDR3 is made up of 12 amino acids. Trimming stripped 8 bases from V and 2 bases from J, with 10 bases between. The CDR3 nucleotides are TGTGCCAGCGGGGCAGAAACCTACGAGCAGTACGTC. This encodes CASGAETYEQYV.

This clonotype was counted many times. The J gene is TRBJ2-3, the V gene TRBV12-3 or TRBV12-4, with TRBD2 matching 8 bases. Trimming cost V 3 bases and J 3 bases; bases outside gene matches: 8. The CDR3 covers 16 residues. CDR3 amino acids: CASSFREGGPTDTQYF. As DNA, the CDR3 is TGTGCCAGCAGTTTCCGGGAGGGAGGGCCAACAGATACGCAGTATTTT.

The chain couples TRBV11-1 to TRBJ2-1; D tentatively fits TRBD1 or TRBD2 (7 bases each). The germline CDR1 and CDR2 sequences are SGHAT and FQDESV (reference sequence). This CDR3 comprises 14 residues. V was shortened by 5 bases and J by 10 bases, with 18 bases between the two germline ends. This chain's CDR3 is CASSHPGGEGEQFF. The CDR3 DNA is TGTGCCAGCAGCCACCCAGGGGGGGAAGGGGAGCAGTTCTTC.

This clonotype came up many times. The genes are TRBV2 and TRBJ2-1, with 7 positions matching TRBD2. The CDR3 runs 14 residues. V gave up 8 bases and J gave up 1 base; unmatched junction bases: 5. Germline assignment: CDR1 SNHLY and CDR2 FYNNEI. CDR3 nucleotide sequence: TGTGCCAGCGAGACTAGCATGTCCTACAATGAGCAGTTCTTC. This gives the protein CASETSMSYNEQFF. Full variable domain (rest looked up from reference TRBV2 and TRBJ2-1): EPEVTQTPSHQVTQMGQEVILRCVPISNHLYFYWYRQILGQKVEFLVSFYNNEISEKSEIFDDQFSVERPDGSNFTLKIRSTKLEDSAMYFCASETSMSYNEQFFGPGTRLTVL.

The chain recombines TRBV28 with TRBJ1-2, with a weak D call TRBD1 (5 bases). V lost 3 bases to trimming and J lost 5 bases, with 13 bases between them. Germline CDR1 reads MDHEN; CDR2 reads SYDVKM. This CDR3 comprises 14 residues. As DNA, the CDR3 is TGTGCCAGCAGTTTTCGACAGATCGGATATGGCTACACCTTC. This gives the protein CASSFRQIGYGYTF.

This clonotype was found many times. The rearrangement uses TRBV3-1 and TRBJ2-3; either TRBD1 or TRBD2 may supply D (6 bases each). CDR3 size: 12 residues. V dropped 5 bases and J dropped 6 bases, with 9 bases sitting between them. The germline CDR1 and CDR2 sequences are LGHDT and YNNKEL (reference sequence). The CDR3 DNA reads TGTGCCAGCAGCGGAGGGGGGGATACGCAGTATTTT. It yields the protein CASSGGGDTQYF.

Ten or more counts support this clonotype. The chain uses TRBV29-1 and TRBJ2-1; D remains ambiguous. V was clipped by 3 bases and J by 5 bases, with 8 bases between them. Germline values: CDR1 SQVTM, CDR2 ANQGSEA. This CDR3 contains 12 residues. The CDR3 loop reads CSVDGPNNEQFF. CDR3 coding DNA: TGCAGCGTTGACGGACCCAACAATGAGCAGTTCTTC.

This clonotype was seen ten or more times. The chain recombines TRBV25-1 with TRBJ2-5; D is ambiguous. Per the germline V gene, CDR1 is MGHDK and CDR2 is SYGVNS. The CDR3 consists of 15 residues. Trimming removed 0 bases at V and 4 bases at J, with 12 bases between. The CDR3 DNA reads as TGTGCCAGCAGTGAATACCGAGGTCCTGGAGAGACCCAGTACTTC. This encodes CASSEYRGPGETQYF.

This clonotype was detected ten times or more. The J gene is TRBJ2-1, the V gene TRBV6-4; unclear D gene. The CDR3 totals 16 residues. Germline V gene lookup returns CDR1 MRHNA and CDR2 SNTAGT. The germline V and J ends were trimmed by 0 bases and 7 bases, with 16 bases remaining between them. CDR3 sequence (DNA): TGTGCCAGCAGTGACTCCAGTGCTGCTGCCTTAAATGAGCAGTTCTTC. Its protein is CASSDSSAAALNEQFF.